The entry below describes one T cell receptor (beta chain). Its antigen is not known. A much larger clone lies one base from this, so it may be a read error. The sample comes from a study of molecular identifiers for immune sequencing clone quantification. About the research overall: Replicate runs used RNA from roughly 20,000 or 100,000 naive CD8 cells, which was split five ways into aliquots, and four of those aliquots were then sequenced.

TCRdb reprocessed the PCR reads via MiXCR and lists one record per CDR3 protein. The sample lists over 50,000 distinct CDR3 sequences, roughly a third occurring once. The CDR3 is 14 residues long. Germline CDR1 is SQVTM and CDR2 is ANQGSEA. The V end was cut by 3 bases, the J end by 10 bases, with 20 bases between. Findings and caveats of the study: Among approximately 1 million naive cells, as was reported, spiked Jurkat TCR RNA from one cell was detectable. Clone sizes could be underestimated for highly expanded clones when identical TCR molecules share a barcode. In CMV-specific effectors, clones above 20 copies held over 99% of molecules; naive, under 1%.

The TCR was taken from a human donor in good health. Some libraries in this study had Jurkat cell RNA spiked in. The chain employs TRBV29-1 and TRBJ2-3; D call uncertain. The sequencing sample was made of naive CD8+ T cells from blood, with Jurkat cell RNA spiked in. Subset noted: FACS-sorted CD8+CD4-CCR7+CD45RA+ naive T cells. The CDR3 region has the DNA TGCAGCGTTGAGATAGGGTCGATCGGCCGGGCGCAGTATTTT. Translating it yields CSVEIGSIGRAQYF.